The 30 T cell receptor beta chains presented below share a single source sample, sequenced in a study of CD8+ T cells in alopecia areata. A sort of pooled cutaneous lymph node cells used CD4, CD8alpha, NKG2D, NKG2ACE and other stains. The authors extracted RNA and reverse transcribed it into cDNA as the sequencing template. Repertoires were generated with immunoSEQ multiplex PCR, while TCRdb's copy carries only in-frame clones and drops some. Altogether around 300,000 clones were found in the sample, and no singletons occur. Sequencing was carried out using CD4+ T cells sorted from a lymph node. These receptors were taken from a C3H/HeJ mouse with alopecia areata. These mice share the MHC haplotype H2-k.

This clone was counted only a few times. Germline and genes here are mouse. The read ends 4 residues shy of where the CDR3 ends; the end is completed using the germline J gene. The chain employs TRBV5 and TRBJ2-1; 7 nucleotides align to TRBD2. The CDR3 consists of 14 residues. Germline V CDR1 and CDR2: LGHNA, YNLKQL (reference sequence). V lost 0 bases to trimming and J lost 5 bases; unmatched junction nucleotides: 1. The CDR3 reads CASSQDGGDAEQFF. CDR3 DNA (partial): TGTGCCAGCAGCCAAGACGGGGGGGATGCT.

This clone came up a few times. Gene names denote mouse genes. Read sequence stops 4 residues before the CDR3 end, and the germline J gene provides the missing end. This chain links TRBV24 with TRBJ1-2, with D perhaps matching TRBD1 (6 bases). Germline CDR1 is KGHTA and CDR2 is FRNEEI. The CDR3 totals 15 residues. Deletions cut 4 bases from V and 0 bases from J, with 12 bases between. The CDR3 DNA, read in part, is TGTGCCAGCAGTCGGAACAGGGATGCAAACTCC. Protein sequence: CASSRNRDANS. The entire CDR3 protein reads CASSRNRDANSDYTF.

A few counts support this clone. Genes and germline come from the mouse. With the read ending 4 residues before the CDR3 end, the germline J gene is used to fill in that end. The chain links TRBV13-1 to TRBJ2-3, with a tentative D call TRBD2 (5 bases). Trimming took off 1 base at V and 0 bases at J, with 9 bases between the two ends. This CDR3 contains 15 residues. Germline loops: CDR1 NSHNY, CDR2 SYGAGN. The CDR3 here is CASSDNGVSAETLYF. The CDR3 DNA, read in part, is TGTGCCAGCAGTGATAATGGGGTTAGTGCAGAA.

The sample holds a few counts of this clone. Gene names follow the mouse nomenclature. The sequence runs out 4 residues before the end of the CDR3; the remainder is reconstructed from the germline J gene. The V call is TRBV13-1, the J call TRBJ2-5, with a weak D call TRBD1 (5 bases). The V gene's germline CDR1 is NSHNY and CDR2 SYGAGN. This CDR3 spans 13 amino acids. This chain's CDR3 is CASSALREDTQYF. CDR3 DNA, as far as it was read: TGTGCCAGCAGTGCTCTCAGGGAAGAC.

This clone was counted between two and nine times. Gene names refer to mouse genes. CDR3 protein: CASSRDWEDTQYF. The CDR3 bases that were read are TGTGCTAGCAGTAGGGACTGGGAAGAC. The gene calls are TRBV17 and TRBJ2-5, with 8 bases matching TRBD2. The read terminates 4 residues before the CDR3 end, so the remaining end is supplied by the germline J gene. Germline V gene data show CDR1 as MNHDT and CDR2 as YYDKIL. The CDR3 loop spans 13 amino acids.

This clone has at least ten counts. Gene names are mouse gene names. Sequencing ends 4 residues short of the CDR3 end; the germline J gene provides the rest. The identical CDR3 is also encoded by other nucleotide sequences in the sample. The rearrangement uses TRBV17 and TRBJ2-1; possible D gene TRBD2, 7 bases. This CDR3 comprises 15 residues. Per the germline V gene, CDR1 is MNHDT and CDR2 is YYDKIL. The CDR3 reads CASSRAGGVDAEQFF. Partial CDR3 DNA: TGTGCTAGCAGTAGAGCGGGGGGCGTTGACGCT.

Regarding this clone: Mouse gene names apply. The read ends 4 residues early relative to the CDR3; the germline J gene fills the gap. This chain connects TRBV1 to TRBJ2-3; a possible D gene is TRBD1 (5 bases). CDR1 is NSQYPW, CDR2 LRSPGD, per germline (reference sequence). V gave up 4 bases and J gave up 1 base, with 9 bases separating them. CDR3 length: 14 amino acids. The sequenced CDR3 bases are TGCACCTGCAGTGAGCAACAGGGTGCAGAA. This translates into CTCSEQQGAE. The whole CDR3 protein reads CTCSEQQGAETLYF. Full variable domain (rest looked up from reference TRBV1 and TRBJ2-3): VTLLEQNPRWRLVPRGQAVNLRCILKNSQYPWMSWYQQDLQKQLQWLFTLRSPGDKEVKSLPGADYLATRVTDTELRLQVANMSQGRTLYCTCSEQQGAETLYFGSGTRLTVL.

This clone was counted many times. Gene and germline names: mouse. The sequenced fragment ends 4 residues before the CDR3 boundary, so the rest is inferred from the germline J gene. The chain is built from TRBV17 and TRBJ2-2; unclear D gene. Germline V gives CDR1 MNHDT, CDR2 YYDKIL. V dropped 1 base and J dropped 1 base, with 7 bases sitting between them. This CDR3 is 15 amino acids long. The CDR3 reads CASSRGRINTGQLYF. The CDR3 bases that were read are TGTGCTAGCAGTAGAGGCAGAATAAACACCGGG.

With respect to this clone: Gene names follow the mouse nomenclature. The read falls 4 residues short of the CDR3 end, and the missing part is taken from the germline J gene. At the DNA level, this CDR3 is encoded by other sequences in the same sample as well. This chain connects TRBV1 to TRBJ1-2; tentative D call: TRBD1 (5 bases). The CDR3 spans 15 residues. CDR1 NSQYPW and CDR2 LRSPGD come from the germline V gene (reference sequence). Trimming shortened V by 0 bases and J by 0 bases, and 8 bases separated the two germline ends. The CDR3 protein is CTCSADGTSNSDYTF. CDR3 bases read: TGCACCTGCAGTGCAGACGGGACTTCAAACTCC. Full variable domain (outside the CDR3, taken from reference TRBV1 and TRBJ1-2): VTLLEQNPRWRLVPRGQAVNLRCILKNSQYPWMSWYQQDLQKQLQWLFTLRSPGDKEVKSLPGADYLATRVTDTELRLQVANMSQGRTLYCTCSADGTSNSDYTFGSGTRLLVI.

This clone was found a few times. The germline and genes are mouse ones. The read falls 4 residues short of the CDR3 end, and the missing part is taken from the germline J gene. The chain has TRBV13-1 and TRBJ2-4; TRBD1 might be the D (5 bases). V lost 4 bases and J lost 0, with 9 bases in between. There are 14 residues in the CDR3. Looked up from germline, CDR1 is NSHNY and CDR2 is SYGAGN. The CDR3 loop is CASSPGKSQNTLYF. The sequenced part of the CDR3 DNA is TGTGCCAGCAGTCCAGGGAAAAGTCAAAAC.

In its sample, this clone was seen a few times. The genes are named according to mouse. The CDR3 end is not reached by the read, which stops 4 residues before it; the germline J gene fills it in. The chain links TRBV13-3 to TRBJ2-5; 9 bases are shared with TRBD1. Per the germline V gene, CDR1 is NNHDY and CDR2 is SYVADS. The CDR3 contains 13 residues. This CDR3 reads CASSVGQGDTQYF. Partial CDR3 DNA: TGTGCCAGCAGTGTGGGACAGGGAGAC.

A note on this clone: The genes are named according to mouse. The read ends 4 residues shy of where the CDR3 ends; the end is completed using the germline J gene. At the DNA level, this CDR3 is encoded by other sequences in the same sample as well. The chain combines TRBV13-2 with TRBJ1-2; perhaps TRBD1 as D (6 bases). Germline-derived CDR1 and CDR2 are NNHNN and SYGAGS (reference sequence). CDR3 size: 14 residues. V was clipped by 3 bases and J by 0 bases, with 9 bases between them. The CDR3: CASGVGTTNSDYTF. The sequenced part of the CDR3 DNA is TGTGCCAGCGGTGTCGGGACAACAAACTCC.

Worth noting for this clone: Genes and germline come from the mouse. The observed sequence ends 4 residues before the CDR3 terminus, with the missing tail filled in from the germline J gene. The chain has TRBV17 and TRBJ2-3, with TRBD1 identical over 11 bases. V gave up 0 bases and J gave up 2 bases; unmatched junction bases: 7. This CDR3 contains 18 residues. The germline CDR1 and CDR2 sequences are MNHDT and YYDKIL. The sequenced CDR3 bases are TGTGCTAGCAGTAGAGATCTGGGGGACAGGGGGGTTGCAGAA. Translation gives CASSRDLGDRGVAE. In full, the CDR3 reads CASSRDLGDRGVAETLYF. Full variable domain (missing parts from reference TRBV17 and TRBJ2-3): DTTVKQNPRYKLARVGKPVNLICSQTMNHDTMYWYQKKPNQAPKLLLFYYDKILNREADTFEKFQSSRPNNSFCSLYIGSAGLEYSAMYLCASSRDLGDRGVAETLYFGSGTRLTVL.

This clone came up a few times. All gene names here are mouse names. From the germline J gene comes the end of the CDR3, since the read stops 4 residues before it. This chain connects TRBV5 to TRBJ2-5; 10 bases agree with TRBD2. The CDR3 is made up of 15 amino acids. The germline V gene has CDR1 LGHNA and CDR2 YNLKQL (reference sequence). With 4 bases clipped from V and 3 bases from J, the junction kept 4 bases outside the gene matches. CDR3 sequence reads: CASSPGDWGQDTQYF. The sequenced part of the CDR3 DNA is TGTGCCAGCAGCCCCGGGGACTGGGGACAAGAC.

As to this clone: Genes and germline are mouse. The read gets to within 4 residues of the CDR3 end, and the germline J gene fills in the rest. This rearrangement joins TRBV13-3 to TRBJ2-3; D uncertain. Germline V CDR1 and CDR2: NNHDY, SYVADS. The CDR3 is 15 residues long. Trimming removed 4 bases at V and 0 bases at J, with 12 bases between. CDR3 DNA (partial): TGTGCCAGCAGTCTCGTGACAACTAGTGCAGAA. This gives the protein CASSLVTTSAE. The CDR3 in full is CASSLVTTSAETLYF.

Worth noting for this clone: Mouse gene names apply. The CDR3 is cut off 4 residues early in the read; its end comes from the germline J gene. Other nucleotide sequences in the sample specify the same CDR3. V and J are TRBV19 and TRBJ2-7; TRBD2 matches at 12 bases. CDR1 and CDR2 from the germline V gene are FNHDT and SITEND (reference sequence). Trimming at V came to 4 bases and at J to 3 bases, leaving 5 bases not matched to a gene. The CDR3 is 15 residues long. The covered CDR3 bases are TGTGCCAGCAGTCCCCGGACTGGGGGGGGCTAT. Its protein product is CASSPRTGGGY. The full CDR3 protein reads CASSPRTGGGYEQYF.

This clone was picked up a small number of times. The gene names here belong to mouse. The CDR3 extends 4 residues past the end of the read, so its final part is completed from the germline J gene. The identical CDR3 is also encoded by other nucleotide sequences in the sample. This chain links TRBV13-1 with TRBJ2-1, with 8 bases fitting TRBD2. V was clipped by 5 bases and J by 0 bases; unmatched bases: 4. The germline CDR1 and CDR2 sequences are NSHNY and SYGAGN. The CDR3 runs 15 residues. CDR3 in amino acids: CASRRLGNNYAEQFF. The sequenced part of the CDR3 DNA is TGTGCCAGCAGACGACTGGGGAATAACTATGCT.

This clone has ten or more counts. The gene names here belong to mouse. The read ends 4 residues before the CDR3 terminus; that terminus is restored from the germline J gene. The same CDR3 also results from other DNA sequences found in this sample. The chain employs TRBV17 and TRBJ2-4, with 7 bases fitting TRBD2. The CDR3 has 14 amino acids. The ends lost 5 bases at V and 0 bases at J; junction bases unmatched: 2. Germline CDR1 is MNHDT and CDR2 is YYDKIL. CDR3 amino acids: CASSRWGSQNTLYF. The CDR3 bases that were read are TGTGCTAGCAGTCGCTGGGGGAGTCAAAAC.

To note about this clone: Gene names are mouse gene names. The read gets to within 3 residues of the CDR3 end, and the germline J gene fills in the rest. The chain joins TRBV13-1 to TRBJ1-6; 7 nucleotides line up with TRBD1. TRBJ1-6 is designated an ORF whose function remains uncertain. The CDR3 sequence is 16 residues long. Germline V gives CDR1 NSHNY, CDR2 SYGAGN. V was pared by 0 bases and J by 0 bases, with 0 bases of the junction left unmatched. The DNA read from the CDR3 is TGTGCCAGCAGTGATGACAGGGGTTCCTATAATTCGCCC. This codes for CASSDDRGSYNSP. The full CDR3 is CASSDDRGSYNSPLYF.

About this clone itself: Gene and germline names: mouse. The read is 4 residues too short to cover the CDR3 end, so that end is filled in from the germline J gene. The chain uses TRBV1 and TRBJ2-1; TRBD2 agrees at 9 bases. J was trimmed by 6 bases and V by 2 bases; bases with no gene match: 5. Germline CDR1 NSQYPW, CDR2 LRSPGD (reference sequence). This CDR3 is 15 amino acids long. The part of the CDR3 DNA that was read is TGCACCTGCAGTGCAAATGGGGGGGCGCTTGCT. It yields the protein CTCSANGGALA. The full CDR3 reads CTCSANGGALAEQFF. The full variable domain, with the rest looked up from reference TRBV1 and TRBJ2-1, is VTLLEQNPRWRLVPRGQAVNLRCILKNSQYPWMSWYQQDLQKQLQWLFTLRSPGDKEVKSLPGADYLATRVTDTELRLQVANMSQGRTLYCTCSANGGALAEQFFGPGTRLTVL.

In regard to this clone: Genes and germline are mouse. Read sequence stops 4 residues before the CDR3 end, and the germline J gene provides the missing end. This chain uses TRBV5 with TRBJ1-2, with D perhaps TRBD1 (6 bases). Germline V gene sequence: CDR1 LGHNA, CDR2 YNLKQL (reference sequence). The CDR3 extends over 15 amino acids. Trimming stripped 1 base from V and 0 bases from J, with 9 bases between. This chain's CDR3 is CASSQVGTTNSDYTF. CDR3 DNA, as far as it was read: TGTGCCAGCAGCCAAGTCGGGACAACAAACTCC.

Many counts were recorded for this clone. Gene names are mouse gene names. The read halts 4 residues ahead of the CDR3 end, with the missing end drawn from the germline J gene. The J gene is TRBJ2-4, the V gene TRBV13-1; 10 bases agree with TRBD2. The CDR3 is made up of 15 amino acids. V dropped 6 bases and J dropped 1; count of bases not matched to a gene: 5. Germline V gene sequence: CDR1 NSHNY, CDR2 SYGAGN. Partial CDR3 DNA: TGTGCCAGCACGCTGGGGGGGCTGGGTCAAAAC. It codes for CASTLGGLGQN. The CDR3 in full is CASTLGGLGQNTLYF.

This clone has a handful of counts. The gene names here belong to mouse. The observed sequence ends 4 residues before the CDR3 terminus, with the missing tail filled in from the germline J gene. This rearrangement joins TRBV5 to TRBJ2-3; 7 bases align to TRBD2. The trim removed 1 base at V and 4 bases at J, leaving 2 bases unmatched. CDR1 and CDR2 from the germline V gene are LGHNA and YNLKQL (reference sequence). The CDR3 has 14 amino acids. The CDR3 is CASSQAWGSETLYF. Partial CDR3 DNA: TGTGCCAGCAGCCAAGCCTGGGGGTCAGAA.

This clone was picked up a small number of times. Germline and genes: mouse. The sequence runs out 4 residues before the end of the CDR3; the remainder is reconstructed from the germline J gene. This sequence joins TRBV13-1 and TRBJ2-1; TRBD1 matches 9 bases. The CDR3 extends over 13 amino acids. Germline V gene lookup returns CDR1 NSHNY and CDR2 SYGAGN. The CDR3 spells CASSLGQGAEQFF. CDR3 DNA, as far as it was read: TGTGCCAGCAGTCTTGGACAGGGGGCT.

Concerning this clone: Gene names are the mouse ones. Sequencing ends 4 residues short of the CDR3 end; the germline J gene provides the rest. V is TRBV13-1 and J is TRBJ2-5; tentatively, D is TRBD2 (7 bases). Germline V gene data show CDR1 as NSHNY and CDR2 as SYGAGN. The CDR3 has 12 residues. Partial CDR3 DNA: TGTGCCAGCAGTCGGGGGGCAGAC. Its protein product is CASSRGAD. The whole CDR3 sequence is CASSRGADTQYF.

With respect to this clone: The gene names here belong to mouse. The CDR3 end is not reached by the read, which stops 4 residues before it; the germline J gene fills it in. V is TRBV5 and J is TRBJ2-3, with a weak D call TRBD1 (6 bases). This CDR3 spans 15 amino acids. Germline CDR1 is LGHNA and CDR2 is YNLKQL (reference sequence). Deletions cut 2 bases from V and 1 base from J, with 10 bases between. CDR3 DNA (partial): TGTGCCAGCAGCCAACAGGGGAGGGGTGCAGAA. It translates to CASSQQGRGAE. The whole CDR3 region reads CASSQQGRGAETLYF.

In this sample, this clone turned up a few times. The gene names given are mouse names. CDR3 sequence: CAWSPGQGRDTQYF. Incomplete CDR3 DNA: TGTGCCTGGAGTCCCGGACAGGGTCGAGAC. The chain employs TRBV31 and TRBJ2-5, with 8 bases that match TRBD1. The read ends 4 residues shy of where the CDR3 ends; the end is completed using the germline J gene. CDR1 and CDR2 from the germline V gene are GKSSPN and SITVG. The CDR3 has 14 residues.

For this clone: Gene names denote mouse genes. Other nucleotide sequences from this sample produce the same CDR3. The CDR3 reads CAWSLWANTGQLYF. The CDR3 bases that were read are TGTGCCTGGAGCCTCTGGGCAAACACCGGG. The chain uses TRBV31 and TRBJ2-2; the D gene is possibly TRBD2 (5 bases). The read gets to within 4 residues of the CDR3 end, and the germline J gene fills in the rest. The CDR3 consists of 14 residues. Per germline, CDR1 GKSSPN and CDR2 SITVG. With 3 bases removed from V and 0 bases from J, the gap between germline ends came to 8 bases. Drawing the rest from reference TRBV31 and TRBJ2-2, the complete variable domain is AQTIHQWPVAEIKAVGSPLSLGCTIKGKSSPNLYWYWQATGGTLQQLFYSITVGQVESVVQLNLSASRPKDDQFILSTEKLLLSHSGFYLCAWSLWANTGQLYFGEGSKLTVL.

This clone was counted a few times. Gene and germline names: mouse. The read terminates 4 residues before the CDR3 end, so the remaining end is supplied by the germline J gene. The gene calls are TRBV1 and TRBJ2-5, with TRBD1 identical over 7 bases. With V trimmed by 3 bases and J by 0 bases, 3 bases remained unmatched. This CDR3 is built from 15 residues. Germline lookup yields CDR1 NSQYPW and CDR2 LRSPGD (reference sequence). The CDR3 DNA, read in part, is TGCACCTGCAGTGCGACAGGGCCTAACCAAGAC. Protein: CTCSATGPNQD. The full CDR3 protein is CTCSATGPNQDTQYF. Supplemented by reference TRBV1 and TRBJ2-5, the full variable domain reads VTLLEQNPRWRLVPRGQAVNLRCILKNSQYPWMSWYQQDLQKQLQWLFTLRSPGDKEVKSLPGADYLATRVTDTELRLQVANMSQGRTLYCTCSATGPNQDTQYFGPGTRLLVL.

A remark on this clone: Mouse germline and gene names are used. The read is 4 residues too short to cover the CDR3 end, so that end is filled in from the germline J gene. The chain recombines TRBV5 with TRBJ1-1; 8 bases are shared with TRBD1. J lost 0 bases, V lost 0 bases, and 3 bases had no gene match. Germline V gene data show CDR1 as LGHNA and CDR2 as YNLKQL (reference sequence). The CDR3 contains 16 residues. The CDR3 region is CASSQDPDRANTEVFF. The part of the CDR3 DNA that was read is TGTGCCAGCAGCCAAGATCCGGACAGGGCAAACACA.